This T cell receptor beta chain is from a study of blood T cell repertoires in COVID-19. In the study overall: Acute and convalescent COVID-19 specimens originated in the United States, Italy and Spain.

This CDR3 is 15 amino acids long. Looked up from germline, CDR1 is SGHRS and CDR2 is YFSETQ. Trimming cost V 3 bases and J 10 bases; bases outside gene matches: 10. Clones were sequenced by immunoSEQ multiplex PCR, and TCRdb holds only the in-frame ones, with some missing. The data show 90,000 to 130,000 clones, roughly 84% seen once. The clonotype was recovered from a woman in her 70s with acute or convalescent COVID-19. What was sequenced was peripheral blood. The J gene is TRBJ2-2, the V gene TRBV5-1; 9 nucleotides agree with TRBD2. Here the CDR3 reads CASSSPGGGAEELFF. Written as DNA, the CDR3 is TGCGCCAGCAGCTCCCCTGGCGGGGGGGCCGAGGAGCTGTTTTTT.